What follows are 17 T cell receptor beta chains derived from one specimen sequenced in a study of post-analysis software for immune sequencing data. Study-level findings and limits: Roughly 5 TRBV segments, TRBV5-6, TRBV5-1 and TRBV20-1 among them, were found more frequent in patients than controls.

The antigens these receptors bind are not known. The authors incorporated unique molecular identifiers into the TCR beta cDNA libraries. TCRdb re-called the PCR reads through MiXCR, storing one row per CDR3 protein. This table has some 450,000 distinct CDR3 sequences, roughly 45% appearing once. The source material was blood. The receptor source for this set is a girl between 5 and 17 years old with multiple sclerosis.

With regard to this clonotype: A read error may be the cause here, since a much bigger clone is one base away. The chain recombines TRBV24-1 with TRBJ1-1; D may be TRBD1 (6 bases). CDR3 length: 12 amino acids. The V end was cut by 3 bases, the J end by 13 bases, with 14 bases between. Germline V CDR1 and CDR2: KGHDR, SFDVKD. CDR3 sequence: CATSDPGQSVFF. The DNA for the CDR3 is TGTGCCACCAGTGATCCCGGACAGTCAGTTTTCTTT.

This clonotype has a count of ten or more. This sequence joins TRBV12-3 or TRBV12-4 and TRBJ1-1; a possible D gene is TRBD1 (5 bases). V lost 6 bases, J lost 1 base, and 9 bases lay in between. The CDR3 covers 13 residues. The CDR3 reads CASSLGQNTEAFF. Here the CDR3 DNA reads TGTGCCAGCAGCTTGGGGCAGAACACTGAAGCTTTCTTT.

This clonotype occurred a few times. The chain uses TRBV28 and TRBJ2-5; TRBD2 agrees at 8 bases. The tail of the sequence fits TRBJ2-7 better, so the J call may be wrong. In germline, CDR1 is MDHEN, CDR2 SYDVKM. CDR3 length equals 14 residues. CDR3 DNA sequence: TGTGCCAGCCGCCCCTCGGGGGGGAGAGGCGAGCAGTACTTC. Translation: CASRPSGGRGEQYF.

This clonotype was counted between two and nine times. This chain links TRBV6-5 with TRBJ1-5; no definite D call. The CDR3 contains 17 residues. Trimming left V 0 bases short and J 1 base short, with 13 bases between. Germline CDR1 reads MNHEY; CDR2 reads SVGAGI. CDR3 DNA: TGTGCCAGCAGTTACTCGTTTGCGGGAATCAGCAATCAGCCCCAGCATTTT. Encoded protein: CASSYSFAGISNQPQHF.

Only a few counts were recorded for this clonotype. The rearrangement uses TRBV4-3 and TRBJ2-5, with 9 bases matching TRBD2. CDR1 is LGHNA, CDR2 YSLEER, per germline. CDR3 size: 15 residues. The junction had 9 bases not matched to a gene; V was cut back by 6 bases and J by 4 bases. The CDR3 protein is CASSPIAGVTETQYF. The CDR3 DNA reads TGCGCCAGCAGTCCTATAGCGGGAGTCACAGAGACCCAGTACTTC.

The CDR3 DNA reads TGCAGTGCTAGAGATTCAGGGGATCCCGGGGTTGGCTACACCTTC. Its translation: CSARDSGDPGVGYTF. V and J are TRBV20-1 and TRBJ1-2; possibly TRBD1 for D (6 bases). Deletions cut 0 bases from V and 7 bases from J, with 18 bases between. In germline, CDR1 is DFQATT, CDR2 SNEGSKA (reference sequence). The CDR3 extends over 15 amino acids.

As to this clonotype: The germline gene is not matched at one end of the junction; a read error may be the cause. Here the CDR3 DNA reads TGTGCCAGCACAATAAAACTAGCGGGAGGGCTTCCAGATGCGCAGTATTTT. This sequence encodes CASTIKLAGGLPDAQYF. The chain recombines TRBV12-3 or TRBV12-4 with TRBJ2-3, with 13 bases aligning to TRBD2. This CDR3 is 17 amino acids long.

The chain uses TRBV4-1 and TRBJ2-1; 7 nucleotides match TRBD2. Trimming at V came to 4 bases and at J to 3 bases, leaving 9 bases not matched to a gene. CDR1 and CDR2 (germline): MGHRA, YSYEKL. CDR3 length: 16 residues. CDR3 residues: CASSPQSGTYYNEQFF. CDR3 DNA sequence: TGCGCCAGCAGCCCTCAGAGCGGGACCTACTACAATGAGCAGTTCTTC.

The V gene is TRBV4-1, the J gene TRBJ2-1, with 14 bases lining up with TRBD2. Per the germline V gene, CDR1 is MGHRA and CDR2 is YSYEKL. J lost 2 bases, V lost 0 bases, and 9 bases had no gene match. The length of the CDR3 is 20 residues. CDR3 sequence: CASSQDVNRLAGGPYNEQFF. CDR3 nucleotide sequence: TGCGCCAGCAGCCAAGACGTAAATAGACTAGCGGGAGGGCCCTACAATGAGCAGTTCTTC.

J is TRBJ2-1 and V is TRBV6-4, with 7 bases matching TRBD2. Germline loops: CDR1 MRHNA, CDR2 SNTAGT. V lost 3 bases, J lost 7 bases, and 12 bases stayed unmatched. This CDR3 comprises 16 residues. CDR3 DNA: TGTGCCAGCAGTGATTCGGCGGGAGATTCTGGAAATGAGCAGTTCTTC. Its translation is CASSDSAGDSGNEQFF.

The V gene is TRBV20-1, the J gene TRBJ1-2, with 8 bases fitting TRBD1. The germline CDR1 and CDR2 sequences are DFQATT and SNEGSKA (reference sequence). The CDR3 has 15 residues. The V segment lost 6 bases and the J segment 7 bases; nucleotides outside the gene matches: 16. The chain's CDR3 is CSARTTGQVFSGYTF. In nucleotides, the CDR3 is TGCAGTGCGAGAACCACGGGACAGGTCTTTTCTGGCTACACCTTC.

This chain joins TRBV28 and TRBJ2-1; 8 nucleotides match TRBD2. Germline V gene lookup returns CDR1 MDHEN and CDR2 SYDVKM. CDR3 length: 17 amino acids. V gave up 6 bases and J gave up 0 bases; unmatched junction bases: 10. This CDR3 is CASSSSSGSSSYNEQFF. In DNA form, the CDR3 reads TGTGCCAGCAGCTCTTCTAGCGGGTCGAGCTCCTACAATGAGCAGTTCTTC.

V and J are TRBV29-1 and TRBJ1-5; a possible D gene is TRBD1 (6 bases). In germline, CDR1 is SQVTM, CDR2 ANQGSEA. The CDR3 covers 15 residues. V dropped 4 bases and J dropped 0 bases, with 13 bases sitting between them. CDR3 sequence reads: CSVGQGPGSNQPQHF. The CDR3 DNA reads as TGCAGCGTTGGGCAGGGGCCAGGTAGCAATCAGCCCCAGCATTTT. Combining the CDR3 with reference TRBV29-1 and TRBJ1-5 gives the whole variable domain SAVISQKPSRDICQRGTSLTIQCQVDSQVTMMFWYRQQPGQSLTLIATANQGSEATYESGFVIDKFPISRPNLTFSTLTVSNMSPEDSSIYLCSVGQGPGSNQPQHFGDGTRLSIL.

In its sample, this clonotype was seen once. This sequence joins TRBV5-1 and TRBJ1-2; 8 bases map to TRBD1. From germline, CDR1 is SGHRS and CDR2 YFSETQ. The junction had 7 bases not matched to a gene; V was cut back by 3 bases and J by 6 bases. This CDR3 spans 14 amino acids. CDR3 region: CASSYGQGINGYTF. The CDR3 DNA is TGCGCCAGCAGCTACGGACAGGGTATCAATGGCTACACCTTC.

This clonotype was seen a handful of times. The chain is built from TRBV20-1 and TRBJ1-2; D gene unclear. The V gene's germline CDR1 is DFQATT and CDR2 SNEGSKA (reference sequence). CDR3 length: 10 amino acids. The ends were cut back, 7 bases at V and 2 bases at J, with 5 bases in the middle. The chain's CDR3 is CSGGNYGYTF. The DNA for the CDR3 is TGCAGTGGCGGGAACTATGGCTACACCTTC.

The chain recombines TRBV4-1 with TRBJ2-3, with D unresolved. Germline V CDR1 and CDR2: MGHRA, YSYEKL. The CDR3 covers 16 residues. V was clipped by 0 bases and J by 7 bases, with 17 bases between them. The CDR3 protein is CASSQEKGRMANTQYF. Written as DNA, the CDR3 is TGCGCCAGCAGCCAAGAGAAGGGTCGAATGGCAAATACGCAGTATTTT.

This clonotype was recorded a few times. The V gene is TRBV13, the J gene TRBJ1-1, with no clear D. This CDR3 is 13 amino acids long. Per germline, CDR1 PRHDT and CDR2 FYEKMQ (reference sequence). V dropped 5 bases and J dropped 0 bases, with 7 bases sitting between them. The DNA of the CDR3 is TGTGCCAGCAGCAAGACCGTGAACACTGAAGCTTTCTTT. It codes for CASSKTVNTEAFF.